This TCR beta chain appears in the sequencing data of a study of blood T cell repertoires in COVID-19. Study at large: Both acute and convalescent COVID-19 samples were obtained from the United States, Italy and Spain.

Followed longitudinally, the Seattle patients had been enrolled during active infection. Per germline, CDR1 SGHNT and CDR2 YYREEE (reference sequence). V was pared by 2 bases and J by 6 bases, with 18 bases between. The CDR3 sequence is 15 residues long. Using immunoSEQ multiplex PCR, the repertoire was profiled, and TCRdb retains in-frame clones only, with some absent. The data show 200,000 to 250,000 clones, with about 81% seen just once and about 4.8% held by the top ten. Sequencing was carried out using peripheral blood. The TCR comes from a woman in her sixties or seventies with COVID-19, enrolled during active disease. The gene calls are TRBV5-4 and TRBJ2-7; a possible D gene is TRBD1 (6 bases). CDR3 nucleotides: TGTGCCAGCAGCTTAGATGGGGACAAGCGAACCGAGCAGTACTTC. Translation gives CASSLDGDKRTEQYF.